Below are 22 T cell receptor beta chains sequenced from a single sample in a study of neurological immune-mediated disorders. TCRdb reanalysed the 5' RACE reads using MiXCR and keeps one entry per CDR3 protein. Of just over 50,000 distinct CDR3 sequences in the sample, approximately 3.3% are singletons; the top ten hold under 6%. Sequenced input: PBMCs. The receptor set was obtained from a man aged 40-50 years with multiple sclerosis.

In this sample, this clonotype turned up many times. CDR3 DNA: TGCGCCAGCAGCTCGTCTTTTGGGGGCGGAGGTGAAAAACTGTTTTTT. It is translated as CASSSSFGGGGEKLFF. V gene TRBV5-1 combines with J gene TRBJ1-4, with D tentatively TRBD1 (6 bases). The ends were cut back, 3 bases at V and 7 bases at J, with 19 bases in the middle. The CDR3 spans 16 residues. Germline V gene data show CDR1 as SGHRS and CDR2 as YFSETQ. The full variable domain, in which reference TRBV5-1 and TRBJ1-4 provide the parts outside the CDR3, is KAGVTQTPRYLIKTRGQQVTLSCSPISGHRSVSWYQQTPGQGLQFLFEYFSETQRNKGNFPGRFSGRQFSNSRSEMNVSTLELGDSALYLCASSSSFGGGGEKLFFGSGTQLSVL.

This clonotype was detected many times. The genes are TRBV7-3 and TRBJ2-3; 9 nucleotides match TRBD1. The germline V gene encodes CDR1 SGHTA and CDR2 FQGTGA. V was clipped by 2 bases and J by 0 bases; unmatched bases: 3. The CDR3 totals 16 residues. CDR3 in DNA: TGTGCCAGCAGCTTAGGGACAGGGTTTAGCACAGATACGCAGTATTTT. This sequence encodes CASSLGTGFSTDTQYF.

This clonotype was seen a handful of times. The junction departs from the called germline gene at one end, perhaps through a read error. The chain uses TRBV5-1 and TRBJ1-5, with TRBD1 as a possible D gene (6 bases). The CDR3 is 14 amino acids. The V gene's germline CDR1 is SGHRS and CDR2 YFSETQ. The CDR3 region is CASSFSGDNQPQNF. CDR3 coding DNA: TGCGCCAGCAGCTTCTCGGGGGACAATCAGCCCCAGAATTTT.

This clonotype was seen many times. V usage is TRBV7-3 and J usage is TRBJ2-2; D unclear. Trimming pared 4 bases from V and 4 bases from J, leaving 7 bases between. CDR3 size: 13 residues. Germline V gives CDR1 SGHTA, CDR2 FQGTGA. The CDR3 DNA sequence: TGTGCCAGCAGCTCAACTGGCACCGGGGAGCTGTTTTTT. Translated, it gives CASSSTGTGELFF.

The V gene is TRBV7-2, the J gene TRBJ2-2, with D hard to call. CDR1 and CDR2 from the germline V gene are SGHTA and FQGNSA. V was cut by 0 bases and J by 6 bases, with 8 bases left in between. The CDR3 loop spans 14 amino acids. This CDR3 reads CASSLAVQSGELFF. The CDR3 region has the DNA TGTGCCAGCAGCTTAGCGGTTCAGTCCGGGGAGCTGTTTTTT.

Many counts were recorded for this clonotype. The chain combines TRBV9 with TRBJ2-3; either TRBD1 or TRBD2 may fit D (5 bases each). CDR1 SGDLS and CDR2 YYNGEE come from the germline V gene. Trimming took off 1 base at V and 4 bases at J, with 7 bases between the two ends. The CDR3 length is 13 residues. The CDR3 protein is CASSVRGADTQYF. The DNA of the CDR3 is TGTGCCAGCAGCGTAAGAGGGGCAGATACGCAGTATTTT.

This clonotype was seen ten or more times. The chain is built from TRBV20-1 and TRBJ2-7; D call uncertain. The CDR3 is 12 residues long. The V gene lost 7 bases and the J gene lost 0 bases, with 10 bases spanning the gap. CDR1 DFQATT and CDR2 SNEGSKA come from the germline V gene (reference sequence). This CDR3 reads CSVQGPSYEQYF. The DNA for the CDR3 is TGCAGTGTTCAAGGTCCCTCCTACGAGCAGTACTTC.

This chain connects TRBV20-1 to TRBJ2-3; 7 nucleotides match TRBD1. Trimming cost V 5 bases and J 2 bases; bases outside gene matches: 10. The CDR3 consists of 15 residues. Germline CDR1 is DFQATT and CDR2 is SNEGSKA (reference sequence). CDR3 in amino acids: CSAPWGRGNTDTQYF. CDR3 nucleotide sequence: TGCAGTGCTCCCTGGGGCAGGGGGAACACAGATACGCAGTATTTT.

The table lists this clonotype with many counts. The junction differs from germline at one of its ends, possibly a read error. The chain recombines TRBV3-1 with TRBJ1-5; the D is unclear. The germline CDR1 and CDR2 sequences are LGHDT and YNNKEL (reference sequence). This CDR3 has 13 residues. The CDR3 protein is CASSQVGGQPQNF. The CDR3 DNA reads as TGTGCCAGCAGCCAAGTTGGAGGCCAGCCCCAGAATTTT.

This clonotype has at least ten counts. At one of its ends the junction is not consistent with the germline gene, which may arise from a read error. The chain carries TRBV7-2 and TRBJ1-6, with no clear D. This CDR3 has 16 amino acids. The germline gives CDR1 SGHTA, CDR2 FQGNSA. The CDR3 DNA reads TGTGCCAGCAGCTTAAAACCCAGCTCCTATAATTCACCCCTCAACTTT. Protein sequence: CASSLKPSSYNSPLNF.

This clonotype was seen only a few times. A clone one base away is much larger, so this may be a read error. The chain combines TRBV9 with TRBJ2-7; D is ambiguous. Trimming removed 4 bases at V and 5 bases at J, with 16 bases between. The CDR3 is made up of 14 amino acids. Germline CDR1 reads SGDLS; CDR2 reads YYNGEE. The CDR3 here is CASSPGKGKDEQYF. CDR3 coding DNA: TGTGCCAGCAGCCCAGGAAAGGGTAAGGACGAGCAGTACTTC.

In this sample, this clonotype turned up many times. This sequence joins TRBV7-3 and TRBJ2-1, with a weak D call TRBD2 (5 bases). CDR3 length: 12 amino acids. Between the trimmed V and J ends, which lost 5 bases and 13 bases, there was a span of 15 bases. Per germline, CDR1 SGHTA and CDR2 FQGTGA. The CDR3 loop reads CASSTYEGIQFF. The CDR3 bases are TGTGCCAGCAGCACGTACGAGGGAATCCAGTTCTTC. Full variable domain (remainder filled in from reference TRBV7-3 and TRBJ2-1): GAGVSQTPSNKVTEKGKYVELRCDPISGHTALYWYRQSLGQGPEFLIYFQGTGAADDSGLPNDRFFAVRPEGSVSTLKIQRTERGDSAVYLCASSTYEGIQFFGPGTRLTVL.

Remarks on this clonotype: A read error may be the cause here, since a much bigger clone is one base away. This chain links TRBV12-3 or TRBV12-4 with TRBJ1-1; 7 bases map to TRBD1. V dropped 9 bases and J dropped 4; count of bases not matched to a gene: 8. This CDR3 is 13 amino acids long. The CDR3 DNA sequence: TGTGCCAGAACCACAGGGGATTCCACTGAAGCTTTCTTT. It translates to CARTTGDSTEAFF.

This clonotype has at least ten counts. The chain carries TRBV7-9 and TRBJ2-7; D is perhaps TRBD1 (6 bases). The germline V gene encodes CDR1 SEHNR and CDR2 FQNEAQ (reference sequence). The CDR3 is 14 amino acids. Trimming pared 0 bases from V and 5 bases from J, leaving 11 bases between. CDR3 in amino acids: CASSLAIQGHEQYF. In DNA form, the CDR3 reads TGTGCCAGCAGCTTAGCGATACAGGGACACGAGCAGTACTTC.

Ten or more counts support this clonotype. The chain is built from TRBV20-1 and TRBJ2-7; D perhaps matches TRBD2 (7 bases). Trimming took off 6 bases at V and 4 bases at J, with 16 bases between the two ends. The CDR3 is 13 amino acids. In germline, CDR1 is DFQATT, CDR2 SNEGSKA (reference sequence). The chain's CDR3 is CSAAGADSYEQYF. The DNA for the CDR3 is TGCAGTGCCGCGGGGGCGGACTCTTACGAGCAGTACTTC.

This clonotype was detected ten times or more. This rearrangement joins TRBV20-1 to TRBJ1-6, with TRBD1 identical over 7 bases. This CDR3 comprises 17 residues. Germline trimming cut 0 bases from V and 9 bases from J; bases unmatched to any gene: 14. In germline, CDR1 is DFQATT, CDR2 SNEGSKA (reference sequence). The CDR3 loop is CSAREQGVDSFASPLHF. The CDR3 DNA sequence: TGCAGTGCTAGAGAGCAGGGGGTGGACAGTTTTGCTTCACCCCTCCACTTT.

The table lists this clonotype with many counts. The rearrangement joins TRBV2 to TRBJ1-1; 7 bases fit TRBD1. The CDR3 spans 14 residues. Germline V gene data show CDR1 as SNHLY and CDR2 as FYNNEI. With 6 bases clipped from V and 1 base from J, the junction kept 5 bases outside the gene matches. The chain's CDR3 is CASRPGGTNTEAFF. The CDR3 region has the DNA TGTGCCAGCAGGCCAGGGGGGACGAACACTGAAGCTTTCTTT.

This clonotype was seen ten or more times. V and J are TRBV4-2 and TRBJ2-3; tentatively, D is TRBD1 (6 bases). Trimming left V 3 bases short and J 6 bases short, with 7 bases between. In germline, CDR1 is LGHNA, CDR2 YNFKEQ. This CDR3 region has 12 residues. In DNA form, the CDR3 reads TGTGCCAGCAGCCAGGGGGCGGATACGCAGTATTTT. This gives the protein CASSQGADTQYF.

This clonotype showed up many times. The chain combines TRBV5-6 with TRBJ2-6, with 9 bases matching TRBD1. The V gene end was trimmed by 4 bases and the J gene end by 0 bases; junction bases not matched to a gene: 5. The CDR3 sequence is 17 residues long. Per germline, CDR1 SGHDT and CDR2 YYEEEE. The CDR3 sequence: CASSLRDRASGANVLTF. The DNA of the CDR3 is TGTGCCAGCAGCCTGCGGGACAGGGCCTCTGGGGCCAACGTCCTGACTTTC.

The sample holds many counts of this clonotype. V gene TRBV7-2 combines with J gene TRBJ2-1, with TRBD1 identical over 12 bases. Per germline, CDR1 SGHTA and CDR2 FQGNSA. CDR3 length: 17 amino acids. V trimming: 5 bases; J trimming: 7 bases; junction bases outside the gene matches: 12. CDR3 in DNA: TGTGCCAGCAGCCTGACCCGCCCGGGACAGGGGGCTAATGAGCAGTTCTTC. This translates into CASSLTRPGQGANEQFF.

This clonotype was picked up many times. The chain recombines TRBV11-2 with TRBJ2-3, with 10 nucleotides matching TRBD2. After removal of 3 bases from V and 0 bases from J, the junction contained 3 bases not matched to a gene. The CDR3 contains 16 residues. The germline V gene encodes CDR1 SGHAT and CDR2 FQNNGV. DNA of the CDR3: TGTGCCAGCAGCTTTAGACTAGCGGGTAGCACAGATACGCAGTATTTT. Translation gives CASSFRLAGSTDTQYF.

Ten or more counts support this clonotype. The chain recombines TRBV20-1 with TRBJ1-6; 8 nucleotides match TRBD1. The germline CDR1 and CDR2 sequences are DFQATT and SNEGSKA (reference sequence). Germline trimming cut 7 bases from V and 7 bases from J; bases unmatched to any gene: 6. The CDR3 sequence is 13 residues long. The CDR3 protein is CSVQGARNSPLHF. DNA for the CDR3: TGCAGTGTCCAGGGGGCGAGGAATTCACCCCTCCACTTT.